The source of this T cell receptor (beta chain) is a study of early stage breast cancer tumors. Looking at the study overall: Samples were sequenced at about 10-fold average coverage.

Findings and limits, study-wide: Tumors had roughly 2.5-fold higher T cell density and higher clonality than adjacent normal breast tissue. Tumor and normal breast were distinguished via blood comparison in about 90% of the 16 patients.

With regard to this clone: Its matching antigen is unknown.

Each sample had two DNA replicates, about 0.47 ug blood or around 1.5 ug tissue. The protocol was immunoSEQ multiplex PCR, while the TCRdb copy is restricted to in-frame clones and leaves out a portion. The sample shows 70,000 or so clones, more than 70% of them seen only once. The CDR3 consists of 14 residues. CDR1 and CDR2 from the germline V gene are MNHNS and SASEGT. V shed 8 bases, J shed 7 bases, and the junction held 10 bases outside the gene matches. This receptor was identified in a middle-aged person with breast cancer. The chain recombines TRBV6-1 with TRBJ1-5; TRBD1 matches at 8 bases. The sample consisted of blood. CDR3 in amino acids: CASRVSGGGQPQHF. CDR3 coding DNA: TGTGCCAGCCGTGTCTCAGGGGGCGGGCAGCCCCAGCATTTT.